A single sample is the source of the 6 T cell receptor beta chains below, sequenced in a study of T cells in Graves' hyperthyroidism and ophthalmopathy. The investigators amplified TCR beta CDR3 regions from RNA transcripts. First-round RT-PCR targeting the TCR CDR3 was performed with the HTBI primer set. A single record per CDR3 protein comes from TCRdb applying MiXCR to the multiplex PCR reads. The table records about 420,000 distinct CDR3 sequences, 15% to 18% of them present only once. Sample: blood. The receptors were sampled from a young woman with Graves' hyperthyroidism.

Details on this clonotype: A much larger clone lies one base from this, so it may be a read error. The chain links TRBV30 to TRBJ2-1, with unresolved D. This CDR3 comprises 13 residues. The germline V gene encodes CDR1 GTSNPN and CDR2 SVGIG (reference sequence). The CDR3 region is CAWSPGGLYEQLF. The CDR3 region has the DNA TGTGCCTGGAGTCCGGGTGGCTTGTATGAGCAGCTCTTC.

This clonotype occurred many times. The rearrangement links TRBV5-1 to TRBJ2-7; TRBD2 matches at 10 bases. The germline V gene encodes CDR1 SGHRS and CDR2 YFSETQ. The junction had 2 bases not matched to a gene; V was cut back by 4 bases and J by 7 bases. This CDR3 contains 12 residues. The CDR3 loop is CASSQTSGEQYF. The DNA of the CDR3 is TGCGCCAGCAGCCAGACTAGCGGGGAGCAGTACTTC.

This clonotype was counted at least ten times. DNA of the CDR3: TGTGCCAGCACCCGAGGGGGGAACACAGATACGCAGTATTTT. It specifies CASTRGGNTDTQYF. The chain recombines TRBV3-1 with TRBJ2-3, with D perhaps matching TRBD1 or TRBD2 (6 bases each). The CDR3 has 14 amino acids. Germline CDR1 and CDR2: LGHDT and YNNKEL (reference sequence). The V and J ends lost 7 bases and 2 bases respectively, with 13 bases between them.

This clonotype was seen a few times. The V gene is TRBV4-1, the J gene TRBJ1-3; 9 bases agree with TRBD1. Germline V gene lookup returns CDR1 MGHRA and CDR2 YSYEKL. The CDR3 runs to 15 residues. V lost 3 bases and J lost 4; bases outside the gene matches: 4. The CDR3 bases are TGCGCCAGCAGCCATGGACAGGGGACAGGAAACACCATATATTTT. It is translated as CASSHGQGTGNTIYF.

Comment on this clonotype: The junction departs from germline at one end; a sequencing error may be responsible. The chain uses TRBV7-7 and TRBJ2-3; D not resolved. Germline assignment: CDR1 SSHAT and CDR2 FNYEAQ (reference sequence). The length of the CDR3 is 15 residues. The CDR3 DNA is TGTGCTAGCAGCTTAGGGATCACTAGCACAGATACGCAGTATTTT. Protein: CASSLGITSTDTQYF.

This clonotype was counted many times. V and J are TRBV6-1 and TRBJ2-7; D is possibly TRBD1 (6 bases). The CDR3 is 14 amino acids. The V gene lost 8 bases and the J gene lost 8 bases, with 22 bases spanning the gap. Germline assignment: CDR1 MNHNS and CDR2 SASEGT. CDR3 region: CASLGTNPLIQQYF. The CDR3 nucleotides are TGTGCCAGCCTCGGGACAAATCCACTTATCCAGCAGTACTTC.